A single sample gave rise to the 3 T cell receptor beta chains below, sequenced in a study of follicular helper T cells after annual influenza vaccination. Method: immunoSEQ multiplex PCR; TCRdb's copy keeps in-frame clones and lacks some. The sample contains fewer than 8,000 clones, approximately 90% of which appear only once. Time point meaning: 2015-2016 season, 7 days after influenza vaccination. The material sequenced was CXCR5+ CD38- circulating T follicular helper cells from blood, taken 7 days after influenza vaccination. The sample's subset: circulating Tfh, non-naive CD4+CXCR5+PD-1+ (ICOS+CD38+ or ICOS-CD38-). Receptors were obtained from an adult who received the influenza vaccine.

This rearrangement joins TRBV6-1 to TRBJ1-1; the D is unclear. V lost 6 bases and J 1 base, leaving 9 bases between the germline ends. The CDR3 contains 13 residues. CDR1 and CDR2 (germline): MNHNS, SASEGT. The CDR3 sequence: CASSSTANTEAFF. The DNA for the CDR3 is TGTGCCAGCAGCTCCACAGCGAACACTGAAGCTTTCTTT.

V is TRBV11-3 and J is TRBJ2-5, with D maybe TRBD1 (6 bases). The germline V gene encodes CDR1 SGHNT and CDR2 YENEEA. V lost 5 bases and J 5 bases, leaving 15 bases between the germline ends. CDR3 length equals 14 residues. CDR3 in DNA: TGTGCCAGCAGCAATGGACAGTTTGGGGAGACCCAGTACTTC. The encoded protein is CASSNGQFGETQYF.

The V and J genes are TRBV28 and TRBJ1-2; perhaps TRBD1 as D (5 bases). Germline assignment: CDR1 MDHEN and CDR2 SYDVKM. The V end was cut by 6 bases, the J end by 4 bases, with 12 bases between. This CDR3 has 13 residues. CDR3 nucleotides: TGTGCCAGCAGCTCTACGACAGCCTATGGCTACACCTTC. Its protein is CASSSTTAYGYTF.